Sequencing of this T cell receptor beta chain was carried out in a study of TIL therapy for anti-PD-1-resistant metastatic lung cancer. General study results and limits: Infused TIL clonotypes partially replaced the baseline blood repertoire, then decayed over months.

Germline V lookup: CDR1 SGHRS, CDR2 YFSETQ. The junction had 11 bases not matched to a gene; V was cut back by 4 bases and J by 6 bases. The CDR3 has 16 amino acids. This was the immunoSEQ v3 assay. Sequencing depth was 2 million to 2.5 million read pairs for survey level, about 5-6.5 million for deep. Generated by immunoSEQ multiplex PCR, the TCRdb table keeps only in-frame clones and is missing some. The repertoire consists of approximately 60,000 clones, with over 70% occurring once and the leading ten covering roughly 2%. Concerning this clone itself: The antigen remains undetermined.

Time point given: pre-treatment sample, taken before nivolumab and TIL therapy. Stage 4 NSCLC adults joined between October 2017 and 2020. The clonotype was recovered from a person between 25 and 80 years old with non-small cell lung cancer. This sample comprised blood, obtained at baseline. The chain recombines TRBV5-1 with TRBJ2-1; 9 positions match TRBD2. As DNA, the CDR3 is TGCGCCAGCAGCGCAAGTAGGCCTAGCGGGATCAATGAGCAGTTCTTC. Protein sequence: CASSASRPSGINEQFF. The entire variable domain, with the rest obtained from reference TRBV5-1 and TRBJ2-1, is as follows: KAGVTQTPRYLIKTRGQQVTLSCSPISGHRSVSWYQQTPGQGLQFLFEYFSETQRNKGNFPGRFSGRQFSNSRSEMNVSTLELGDSALYLCASSASRPSGINEQFFGPGTRLTVL.